The clone carrying this T cell receptor delta chain rates as medium-sized. This record comes from a study of gamma-delta chains in newborns, infants, children. Looking at the study overall: Innate gammadelta T cells reportedly expand polyclonally right after birth, driven by microbial exposure, per the title.

TCRdb redid the clone calls on the reads with CATT. The sample contains approximately 2,000 delta-chain clones, approximately 1.6% of which appear only once. The V gene's germline CDR1 is GEAIGNYY and CDR2 EKD. The CDR3 is 23 amino acids. The ends lost 2 bases at V and 3 bases at J; junction bases unmatched: 23. The J gene is TRDJ3, the V gene TRDV2, with TRDD3 matching over 8 bases. This TCR was recovered from a child who was a newborn, infant or young child, either healthy, febrile or measles-vaccinated (not recorded which). The source material was blood. The CDR3 loop reads CACDKRDWGACLVGFWDTRQMFF. The DNA of the CDR3 is TGTGCCTGTGACAAAAGGGACTGGGGGGCGTGCCTAGTAGGATTCTGGGACACCCGACAGATGTTTTTC.